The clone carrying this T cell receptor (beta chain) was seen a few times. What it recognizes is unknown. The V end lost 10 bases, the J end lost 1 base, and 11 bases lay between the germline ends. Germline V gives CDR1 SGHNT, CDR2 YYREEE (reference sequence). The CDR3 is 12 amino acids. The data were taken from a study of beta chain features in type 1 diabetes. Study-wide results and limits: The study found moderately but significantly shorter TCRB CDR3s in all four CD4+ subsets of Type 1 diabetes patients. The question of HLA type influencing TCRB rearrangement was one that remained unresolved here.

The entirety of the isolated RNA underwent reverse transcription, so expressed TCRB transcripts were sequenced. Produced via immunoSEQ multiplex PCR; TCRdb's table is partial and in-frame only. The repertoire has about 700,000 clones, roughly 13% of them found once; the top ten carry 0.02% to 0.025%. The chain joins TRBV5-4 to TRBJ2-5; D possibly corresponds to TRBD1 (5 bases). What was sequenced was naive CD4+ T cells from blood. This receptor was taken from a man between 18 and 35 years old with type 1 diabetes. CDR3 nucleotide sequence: TGTGCCGCCCAGGGCCTCCAAGAGACCCAGTACTTC. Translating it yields CAAQGLQETQYF.